This T cell receptor beta chain is drawn from a study of stem cell transplantation in POMP-related autoinflammatory disease. Some clones are missing from TCRdb's copy, which holds only in-frame ones; the method was immunoSEQ multiplex PCR. This sample has about 2,800 clones, with more than 85% found just once. The CDR3 length is 15 residues. The source material was CD4+ follicular helper T cells (Tfh) from PBMCs, sampled after stem cell transplantation. This clonotype originated in a human patient with POMP-related autoinflammation and immune dysregulation (PRAID). The T cells may partly be graft donor cells. The chain employs TRBV21-1 and TRBJ1-1. TRBV21-1 is flagged as a pseudogene. The CDR3 region has the DNA TGTGCCAGCAGAATAATTCTAGCAATTCGCACTGAAGCTTTCTTT. This gives the protein CASRIILAIRTEAFF.